This record concerns one T cell receptor (beta chain) sequence. As handled by the study authors: The authors estimated nucleated cell counts from reference gene primer amplification. Method: immunoSEQ multiplex PCR; TCRdb's copy keeps in-frame clones and lacks some. V and J calls and clone size are as listed in that table; D and trimming were resolved from the DNA. This repertoire shows 400,000 to 500,000 clones, around nine tenths found once; its top ten account for 1.8%. This specimen comes from a study of blood T cell repertoires in COVID-19. Looking at the study overall: Acute and convalescent COVID-19 samples came from the United States, Italy and Spain.

The CDR3 covers 14 residues. Trimming shortened V by 3 bases and J by 7 bases, and 12 bases separated the two germline ends. From germline, CDR1 is SGHTA and CDR2 FQGNSA. This sequence joins TRBV7-2 and TRBJ1-4; D is undetermined. The clonotype was recovered from a woman between 35 and 50 years old who had recovered from COVID-19. Material: PBMCs or T cells enriched from blood (not recorded which). CDR3 nucleotides: TGTGCCAGCAGCTTCATCGCCCTGAGTGAAAAACTGTTTTTT. This encodes CASSFIALSEKLFF.